These T cell receptor beta chains were read from a single sample in a study of blood T cell repertoires in COVID-19. The method was immunoSEQ multiplex PCR; TCRdb's version includes in-frame clones alone and lacks a portion of them. This table has over 100,000 clones, 84% appearing once. The sequenced sample was PBMCs or T cells enriched from blood (not recorded which). The source is a woman aged 30 to 39 who had recovered from COVID-19. The CDR3 runs from the conserved cysteine through the conserved F or W. D genes are given only for firm matches. Size tells how often a clone was seen (once, few, many) or the class of an expanded clone, and some rows leave it out.

j_call,d_call,v_call,clone_size,cdr3_nt,cdr3_aa
TRBJ2-6,-,TRBV2,-,TGTGCCAGCAACGCCCCTCGACAGGGAGGTTTCAACGTCCTGACTTTC,CASNAPRQGGFNVLTF
TRBJ2-5,-,TRBV29-1,-,TGCAGCGTTGAAGATGAGGGGGGGGAGACCCAGTACTTC,CSVEDEGGETQYF
TRBJ1-2,-,TRBV5-1,-,TGCGCCAGCAGTACGGCCGCGGGGCAGGCCCTCTCCGGCTACACCTTC,CASSTAAGQALSGYTF
TRBJ2-4,TRBD1,TRBV6-5,-,TGTGCCAGCAGTTACCTCGGACAGGGCAAAAACATTCAGTACTTC,CASSYLGQGKNIQYF
TRBJ2-2,-,TRBV7-9,-,TGTGCCAGCAGCCGACTTCTATCGTCGGCCGGGGAGCTGTTTTTT,CASSRLLSSAGELFF
TRBJ2-7,TRBD2,TRBV28,-,TGTGCCAGCAGTTTATGGGACCTAGCGGGAGGGCCGAACGAGCAGTACTTC,CASSLWDLAGGPNEQYF
TRBJ1-6,TRBD1,TRBV28,-,TGTGCCAGGGGGACAGGGAATTCACCCCTCCACTTT,CARGTGNSPLHF
TRBJ1-6,TRBD1,TRBV6-5,-,TGTGCCAGCAATAAAGGGACAGCCGATTCACCCCTCCACTTT,CASNKGTADSPLHF
TRBJ2-1,TRBD2,TRBV7-3,-,TGTGCCAGCAGCTCGACTAGCGGGGGTGAGCAGTTCTTC,CASSSTSGGEQFF
TRBJ2-7,TRBD2,TRBV5-1,-,TGCGCCAGCAGCTTGGTAGGACTAGCGGGAGGGCCGTCCTACGAGCAGTACTTC,CASSLVGLAGGPSYEQYF
TRBJ1-4,-,TRBV19,-,TGTGCCAGTAGGACAGCTGATGAAAAACTGTTTTTT,CASRTADEKLFF
TRBJ2-2,-,TRBV7-9,-,TGTGCCAGCAGCTTAACGAGCGGTTTCACCGGGGAGCTGTTTTTT,CASSLTSGFTGELFF
TRBJ1-2,-,TRBV7-9,few,TGTGCCAGCCGGGCGGACAGCCATAACTATGGCTACACCTTC,CASRADSHNYGYTF
TRBJ2-7,-,TRBV6-5,-,TGTGCCAGCAGTTACTCTTGGGCAAGTTACGAGCAGTACTTC,CASSYSWASYEQYF